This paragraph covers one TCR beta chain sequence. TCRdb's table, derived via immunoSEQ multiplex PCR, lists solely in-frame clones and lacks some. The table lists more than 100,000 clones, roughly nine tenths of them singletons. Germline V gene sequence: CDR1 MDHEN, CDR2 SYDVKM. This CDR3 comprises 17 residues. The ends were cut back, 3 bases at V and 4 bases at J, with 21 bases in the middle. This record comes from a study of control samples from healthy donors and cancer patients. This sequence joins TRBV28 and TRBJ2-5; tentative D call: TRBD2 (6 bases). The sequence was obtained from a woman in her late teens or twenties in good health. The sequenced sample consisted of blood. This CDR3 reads CASSFGGKGSFGETQYF. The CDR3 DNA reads TGTGCCAGCAGTTTCGGAGGGAAGGGGTCGTTTGGAGAGACCCAGTACTTC.